What follows are 24 T cell receptor beta chains derived from one specimen sequenced in a study of response to subunit inactivated influenza vaccine. TCRdb ran MiXCR on the RT-PCR reads and lists one entry per CDR3 protein. The table shows 800,000 to 1,000,000 distinct CDR3 sequences, with around 20% occurring only once. The specimen comprised PBMCs from blood, sampled more than 4 days after vaccination. All receptors derive from a man aged 50 to 60 who received an inactivated influenza vaccine.

In its sample, this clonotype was seen a few times. V gene TRBV6-1 combines with J gene TRBJ2-7, with TRBD2 as a possible D gene (6 bases). The V and J ends lost 4 bases and 4 bases respectively, with 11 bases between them. The germline V gene has CDR1 MNHNS and CDR2 SASEGT. The CDR3 sequence is 13 residues long. CDR3 sequence (DNA): TGTGCCAGCAGTGCCAGGAGGGTTTACGAGCAGTACTTC. This translates into CASSARRVYEQYF.

V and J are TRBV12-3 or TRBV12-4 and TRBJ2-3; tentative D call: TRBD2 (6 bases). Between the trimmed V and J ends, which lost 6 bases and 4 bases, there was a span of 17 bases. CDR3 size: 15 residues. CDR3 nucleotides: TGTGCCAGCAGCGGAACCCCAGGGAGGTCAGATACGCAGTATTTT. It codes for CASSGTPGRSDTQYF.

This rearrangement joins TRBV5-6 to TRBJ2-5; no definite D call. Germline lookup yields CDR1 SGHDT and CDR2 YYEEEE. The CDR3 runs 15 residues. V was shortened by 0 bases and J by 5 bases, with 14 bases between the two germline ends. DNA for the CDR3: TGTGCCAGCAGCTTGGCACACAAGGCTTGGGAGACCCAGTACTTC. Protein: CASSLAHKAWETQYF.

The chain has TRBV19 and TRBJ2-7; 7 nucleotides line up with TRBD1. The V segment lost 1 base and the J segment 2 bases; nucleotides outside the gene matches: 2. The CDR3 sequence is 14 residues long. CDR1 LNHDA and CDR2 SQIVND come from the germline V gene (reference sequence). The CDR3 sequence: CASSIGGGAYEQYF. CDR3 coding DNA: TGTGCCAGTAGTATAGGAGGGGGCGCCTACGAGCAGTACTTC.

This clonotype showed up just a few times. The rearrangement joins TRBV7-2 to TRBJ1-2; 8 bases map to TRBD1. Trimming at V came to 3 bases and at J to 4 bases, leaving 4 bases not matched to a gene. The V gene's germline CDR1 is SGHTA and CDR2 FQGNSA. CDR3 length: 14 residues. The CDR3, as DNA: TGTGCCAGCAGCTTCCAGGGGGCGGGCTATGGCTACACCTTC. Translating it yields CASSFQGAGYGYTF.

By share, this clonotype ranks as medium-sized. J is TRBJ2-1 and V is TRBV29-1, with TRBD1 matching over 9 bases. V dropped 5 bases and J dropped 5; count of bases not matched to a gene: 7. CDR1 SQVTM and CDR2 ANQGSEA come from the germline V gene. The CDR3 spans 14 residues. For the CDR3, the DNA is TGCAGCGTTCGTGACAGGGGGTGGGACAATGAGCAGTTCTTC. Protein: CSVRDRGWDNEQFF.

V is TRBV12-3 or TRBV12-4 and J is TRBJ2-1, with 9 bases aligning to TRBD1. This CDR3 has 15 amino acids. V lost 5 bases and J lost 3; bases outside the gene matches: 5. The DNA for the CDR3 is TGTGCCAGCAGTCCGACAGGGGGTGTCTACAATGAGCAGTTCTTC. This encodes CASSPTGGVYNEQFF.

This clonotype was observed a few times. The rearrangement joins TRBV7-9 to TRBJ1-6; the match to TRBD1 covers 7 bases. Trimming took 3 bases from V and 10 from J; bases not matched to a gene: 6. The CDR3 covers 14 residues. Germline assignment: CDR1 SEHNR and CDR2 FQNEAQ (reference sequence). CDR3 sequence (DNA): TGTGCCAGCAGCTTGACAGGGAGGGAGTCACCCCTCCACTTT. Translated: CASSLTGRESPLHF.

The genes are TRBV4-2 and TRBJ2-5; 8 bases agree with TRBD2. V shed 1 base and J 5 bases; nucleotides not matched to a gene: 9. The CDR3 has 16 amino acids. Germline values: CDR1 LGHNA, CDR2 YNFKEQ. CDR3 sequence reads: CASSQAGGGHRETQYF. The CDR3 DNA reads as TGTGCCAGCAGCCAAGCCGGCGGGGGGCATCGGGAGACCCAGTACTTC.

This chain joins TRBV3-1 and TRBJ2-5; 7 bases agree with TRBD2. Trimming took 7 bases from V and 3 from J; bases not matched to a gene: 11. This CDR3 is built from 15 residues. Germline CDR1 is LGHDT and CDR2 is YNNKEL (reference sequence). CDR3 sequence reads: CASIATGLHEETQYF. The CDR3, as DNA: TGTGCCAGCATCGCTACGGGACTACATGAAGAGACCCAGTACTTC.

The CDR3 DNA reads TGTGCCACCAGCCGGTCAGGGTTGGGAAGATTCGATACGCAGTATTTT. It yields the protein CATSRSGLGRFDTQYF. V gene TRBV15 combines with J gene TRBJ2-3; TRBD1 is a possible D gene (5 bases). The ends were cut back, 5 bases at V and 6 bases at J, with 21 bases in the middle. The germline V gene has CDR1 LNHNV and CDR2 YYDKDF (reference sequence). This CDR3 spans 16 amino acids. Together with reference TRBV15 and TRBJ2-3, the CDR3 gives the full variable domain: DAMVIQNPRYQVTQFGKPVTLSCSQTLNHNVMYWYQQKSSQAPKLLFHYYDKDFNNEADTPDNFQSRRPNTSFCFLDIRSPGLGDTAMYLCATSRSGLGRFDTQYFGPGTRLTVL.

The chain employs TRBV28 and TRBJ2-7, with TRBD2 matching over 8 bases. Germline V lookup: CDR1 MDHEN, CDR2 SYDVKM. The CDR3 sequence is 12 residues long. The junction had 3 bases not matched to a gene; V was cut back by 5 bases and J by 6 bases. CDR3 residues: CASSRLAFEQYF. CDR3 DNA sequence: TGTGCCAGCAGTCGACTAGCGTTCGAGCAGTACTTC.

This clonotype appeared a few times. The J gene is TRBJ1-6, the V gene TRBV27, with TRBD1 identical over 7 bases. Germline lookup yields CDR1 MNHEY and CDR2 SMNVEV (reference sequence). The CDR3 consists of 17 residues. With 5 bases clipped from V and 6 bases from J, the junction kept 13 bases outside the gene matches. CDR3 loop: CASSPTSTTGVNSPLHF. CDR3 DNA: TGTGCCAGCAGTCCTACTTCGACTACAGGGGTTAATTCACCCCTCCACTTT.

This clonotype occurred a few times. The gene calls are TRBV6-1 and TRBJ2-7, with TRBD1 identical over 9 bases. The junction had 5 bases not matched to a gene; V was cut back by 6 bases and J by 5 bases. In germline, CDR1 is MNHNS, CDR2 SASEGT. The CDR3 loop spans 13 amino acids. CDR3 amino acids: CASRRTGVDEQYF. The CDR3 DNA is TGTGCCAGCAGGCGGACAGGGGTCGACGAGCAGTACTTC.

This sequence joins TRBV7-9 and TRBJ2-4, with 8 bases lining up with TRBD2. The CDR3 extends over 14 amino acids. V trimming: 4 bases; J trimming: 6 bases; junction bases outside the gene matches: 5. CDR1 SEHNR and CDR2 FQNEAQ come from the germline V gene (reference sequence). CDR3 DNA: TGTGCCAGCAGCTCCGGGGGGGGCGGAAACATTCAGTACTTC. Translating it yields CASSSGGGGNIQYF. The full variable domain, its missing parts supplied by reference TRBV7-9 and TRBJ2-4, is DTGVSQNPRHKITKRGQNVTFRCDPISEHNRLYWYRQTLGQGPEFLTYFQNEAQLEKSRLLSDRFSAERPKGSFSTLEIQRTEQGDSAMYLCASSSGGGGNIQYFGAGTRLSVL.

A few counts support this clonotype. This chain joins TRBV6-1 and TRBJ2-7; D uncertain. The V and J ends lost 2 bases and 6 bases respectively, with 11 bases between them. Germline V gene sequence: CDR1 MNHNS, CDR2 SASEGT. This CDR3 is 13 amino acids long. CDR3 residues: CASSESRLGEQYF. CDR3 DNA sequence: TGTGCCAGCAGTGAATCCCGGCTGGGCGAGCAGTACTTC.

The chain recombines TRBV12-3 or TRBV12-4 with TRBJ2-3; the D is unclear. V was shortened by 7 bases and J by 2 bases, with 13 bases between the two germline ends. This CDR3 is 14 amino acids long. CDR3 DNA sequence: TGTGCCAGCATCCAAGATTACACCACAGATACGCAGTATTTT. Translated, it gives CASIQDYTTDTQYF.

This chain uses TRBV18 with TRBJ2-1, with 9 nucleotides matching TRBD2. V shed 3 bases, J shed 5 bases, and the junction held 14 bases outside the gene matches. This CDR3 region has 18 residues. Germline assignment: CDR1 KGHSH and CDR2 LQKENI. The CDR3 is CASSPQRGGGAVNNEQFF. CDR3 in DNA: TGTGCCAGCTCACCTCAACGAGGCGGGGGGGCTGTTAACAATGAGCAGTTCTTC.

This clonotype has a count of ten or more. The chain has TRBV5-1 and TRBJ2-1, with a weak D call TRBD2 (5 bases). The V and J ends lost 5 bases and 0 bases respectively, with 9 bases between them. From germline, CDR1 is SGHRS and CDR2 YFSETQ. This CDR3 is 14 amino acids long. The CDR3 spells CASSSEGSYNEQFF. DNA of the CDR3: TGCGCCAGCAGTAGCGAGGGCTCCTACAATGAGCAGTTCTTC.

The V call is TRBV7-9, the J call TRBJ2-7; 7 bases map to TRBD1. The germline V gene has CDR1 SEHNR and CDR2 FQNEAQ (reference sequence). V shed 5 bases, J shed 4 bases, and the junction held 8 bases outside the gene matches. There are 14 residues in the CDR3. The CDR3 nucleotides read TGTGCCAGCAGCCCCCCCGCGACAGGGTACGAGCAGTACTTC. Its translation: CASSPPATGYEQYF.

The CDR3 region is CAISEGTDQPQHF. The CDR3 nucleotides are TGTGCCATCAGTGAGGGGACGGATCAGCCCCAGCATTTT. The V call is TRBV10-3, the J call TRBJ1-5; D perhaps matches TRBD1 (5 bases). Germline V lookup: CDR1 ENHRY, CDR2 SYGVKD. This CDR3 spans 13 amino acids. V lost 2 bases and J 5 bases, leaving 7 bases between the germline ends.

The chain uses TRBV4-1 and TRBJ2-3; TRBD1 matches 9 bases. Unmatched junction bases numbered 12, after V lost 1 base and J lost 7 bases. The CDR3 has 17 amino acids. Germline V gene sequence: CDR1 MGHRA, CDR2 YSYEKL. The CDR3 sequence is CASSQARFQTGGNTQYF. The CDR3 region has the DNA TGCGCCAGCAGCCAAGCGCGATTTCAGACAGGGGGAAATACGCAGTATTTT.

The rearrangement joins TRBV4-2 to TRBJ2-1; 13 bases match TRBD2. The V segment lost 4 bases and the J segment 7 bases; nucleotides outside the gene matches: 13. The length of the CDR3 is 18 residues. Germline-derived CDR1 and CDR2 are LGHNA and YNFKEQ. CDR3 amino acids: CASSRGLAGPQRVNEQFF. DNA for the CDR3: TGTGCCAGCAGCCGGGGACTAGCGGGGCCTCAAAGGGTAAATGAGCAGTTCTTC.

There are a few counts of this clonotype. The genes are TRBV29-1 and TRBJ2-1, with 12 bases identical to TRBD2. Looked up from germline, CDR1 is SQVTM and CDR2 is ANQGSEA. The length of the CDR3 is 15 residues. Trimming cost V 6 bases and J 5 bases; bases outside gene matches: 8. CDR3 DNA: TGCAGCGTCGCCTCTCGACTAGCGGGAGACAATGAGCAGTTCTTC. Its protein is CSVASRLAGDNEQFF.